The 5 T cell receptor beta chains reported below all come from one sample, sequenced in a study of spatial heterogeneity in lung cancer. TCRdb reprocessed the 5' RACE reads with MiXCR, giving one entry per CDR3 protein. The sample has approximately 92,000 distinct CDR3 sequences, over 9.5% seen once. Time point noted: sample taken at primary tumor resection. Sequenced here: PBMCs, sampled at surgery. These receptors came from a male donor with early-stage non-small cell lung cancer.

This clonotype was seen more than once but under ten times. The V gene is TRBV6-2 or TRBV6-3, the J gene TRBJ2-7, with 7 bases lining up with TRBD2. Germline values: CDR1 MNHEY, CDR2 SVGEGT. With 7 bases clipped from V and 5 bases from J, the junction kept 14 bases outside the gene matches. The CDR3 is 15 amino acids. In DNA form, the CDR3 reads TGTGCCAGCACCGACCTTCAGGGAGGGTTGAACGAGCAGTACTTC. It yields the protein CASTDLQGGLNEQYF.

With respect to this clonotype: The junction does not match germline at one end; this may be a read error. The CDR3 here is CASSFGLPGGERGTGELFF. CDR3 bases: TGTGCTAGCAGCTTCGGGCTCCCGGGCGGGGAGCGCGGCACCGGGGAGCTGTTTTTT. V gene TRBV7-7 combines with J gene TRBJ2-2; a weak D match, TRBD2 (6 bases). From germline, CDR1 is SSHAT and CDR2 FNYEAQ (reference sequence). There are 19 residues in the CDR3.

This chain joins TRBV27 and TRBJ1-2; 11 nucleotides match TRBD1. The CDR3 contains 14 residues. Germline values: CDR1 MNHEY, CDR2 SMNVEV (reference sequence). V gave up 7 bases and J gave up 7 bases; unmatched junction bases: 8. The CDR3 is CASTSGQGAGGYTF. For the CDR3, the DNA is TGTGCCAGCACCAGCGGACAGGGGGCGGGTGGCTACACCTTC.

This clonotype was recorded many times. The rearrangement joins TRBV6-1 to TRBJ2-7; a weak D match, TRBD1 (6 bases). Germline V gene lookup returns CDR1 MNHNS and CDR2 SASEGT. Deletions cut 8 bases from V and 4 bases from J, with 12 bases between. This CDR3 is built from 12 residues. The CDR3 DNA sequence: TGTGCCAGCGGAAGGACAGATTACGAGCAGTACTTC. Translating it yields CASGRTDYEQYF.

This sequence joins TRBV7-2 and TRBJ2-5, with D unresolved. CDR1 and CDR2 (germline): SGHTA, FQGNSA. There are 12 residues in the CDR3. The V end was cut by 5 bases, the J end by 1 base, with 5 bases between. The CDR3 region has the DNA TGTGCCAGCAGCCCGACCCAAGAGACCCAGTACTTC. Amino acids: CASSPTQETQYF.